This T cell receptor (beta chain) derives from a study of T cells in Graves' hyperthyroidism and ophthalmopathy. Study findings and constraints: Most thyroid-expanded clonotypes above 0.001 were also found in blood. Separating ophthalmopathy from stable hyperthyroidism was achieved by a 13 V-J model.

Uncontrolled infections, other autoimmune diseases, pregnancy or lactation led to exclusion of patients. TCR beta CDR3 regions were amplified from RNA transcripts. The HTBI primer set drove a first-round RT-PCR of the TCR CDR3. TCRdb passed the multiplex PCR reads through MiXCR, listing each CDR3 protein once. The repertoire holds around 600,000 distinct CDR3 sequences, with 45% as singletons. This clonotype was recorded at least ten times. Antigen: not known. V was clipped by 5 bases and J by 7 bases, with 11 bases between them. The CDR3 is 13 amino acids. Per germline, CDR1 SGHVS and CDR2 FQNEAQ. This receptor was identified in an adult man with Graves' disease, either hyperthyroidism or ophthalmopathy (not recorded which). The V gene is TRBV7-8, the J gene TRBJ2-2; D gene unclear. The sample was peripheral blood or thyroid tissue (not recorded which). CDR3 coding DNA: TGTGCCAGCAGCCGATCTAGTGGCGGGGAGCTGTTTTTT. Protein product: CASSRSSGGELFF.